This T cell receptor beta chain is drawn from a study of OX40 agonist ivuxolimab in advanced cancers. Trimming removed 4 bases from V and 7 bases from J, with 10 bases in between. The V gene's germline CDR1 is SEHNR and CDR2 FQNEAQ (reference sequence). This CDR3 contains 12 residues. Some clones are missing from TCRdb's copy, which holds only in-frame ones; the method was immunoSEQ multiplex PCR. The table records some 70,000 clones, 80% to 90% of them present only once. There are many counts of this clone. This clonotype was obtained from an adult with an advanced solid tumor such as melanoma, head and neck, liver or kidney cancer. The specimen was CD4+ or CD8+ T cells sorted from blood, collected in a trial of the OX40 agonist ivuxolimab. The genes are TRBV7-9 and TRBJ1-2; the D gene is possibly TRBD1 (6 bases). The CDR3 here is CASSSRTAGYTF. The DNA for the CDR3 is TGTGCCAGCAGCTCGCGGACAGCTGGCTACACCTTC.